The clone carrying this TCR beta chain was observed a handful of times. Its specificity is unknown. The data originate from a study of T-cell memory formation after mild COVID-19. Study observations and caveats: Several responding clones turned up in pre-infection memory, indicating that cross-reactive memory may have taken part. CD4+ contracting clones were mainly CM and EM; CD8+ ones, EMRA.

Germline V gene lookup returns CDR1 DFQATT and CDR2 SNEGSKA (reference sequence). The CDR3 has 15 residues. Between the trimmed V and J ends, which lost 1 base and 0 bases, there was a span of 11 bases. TCRdb reprocessed the 5' RACE reads with MiXCR, giving one entry per CDR3 protein. The sample includes fewer than 150,000 distinct CDR3 sequences, approximately 5.9% of them seen just once. This chain uses TRBV20-1 with TRBJ2-3, with D perhaps TRBD2 (6 bases). Sequencing input: PBMCs or a T cell subset sorted from them (not recorded which). The receptor was isolated from an adult woman who had mild COVID-19 (a few samples of this study predate the infection). Cell type and time point are not known. CDR3 bases: TGCAGTGCTAGAGTCGCGGGATCTAGCACAGATACGCAGTATTTT. It encodes CSARVAGSSTDTQYF.